The T cell receptor (beta chain) under discussion was sequenced for a study of beta chain features in type 1 diabetes. General observations from the study: A moderate, significant TCRB CDR3 shortening appeared in type 1 diabetes across four CD4+ subsets.

Regarding this clone: The target antigen is unknown.

TCRB transcripts that were expressed got sequenced, as all of the isolated RNA had been reverse transcribed. Produced via immunoSEQ multiplex PCR; TCRdb's table is partial and in-frame only. The sample records some 150,000 clones, around 13% being singletons. V was clipped by 1 base and J by 4 bases, with 11 bases between them. Germline V gene data show CDR1 as SGHTA and CDR2 as FQGTGA. The CDR3 spans 15 residues. This sequence joins TRBV7-3 and TRBJ2-1; D not resolved. The sample consisted of central memory CD4+ T cells from blood. The sequence was collected from a young man with type 1 diabetes. This chain's CDR3 is CASSLKAGNYNEQFF. The CDR3 nucleotides are TGTGCCAGCAGCTTAAAGGCAGGTAATTACAATGAGCAGTTCTTC. Combining the CDR3 with reference TRBV7-3 and TRBJ2-1 gives the whole variable domain GAGVSQTPSNKVTEKGKYVELRCDPISGHTALYWYRQSLGQGPEFLIYFQGTGAADDSGLPNDRFFAVRPEGSVSTLKIQRTERGDSAVYLCASSLKAGNYNEQFFGPGTRLTVL.